This entry lists 13 T cell receptor beta chains sequenced from one sample in a study of long-term antiretroviral therapy in people with HIV. Runs used v3.0 of the immunoSEQ assay and were done at survey level. TCRdb's copy holds only in-frame clones and misses some; the assay was immunoSEQ multiplex PCR. The table includes 20,000 to 25,000 clones, approximately 93% detected once. Specimen: unsorted PBMCs, collected 7.6 years after starting antiretroviral therapy. The receptor source for this set is a woman aged 40 to 55 with HIV.

The CDR3 loop is CASSIGRGGAYEKLFF. The DNA for the CDR3 is TGTGCCAGTAGTATAGGTCGGGGGGGAGCGTACGAAAAACTGTTTTTT. The chain couples TRBV19 to TRBJ1-4; TRBD1 is a possible D gene (5 bases). This CDR3 contains 16 residues. The ends were cut back, 1 base at V and 8 bases at J, with 17 bases in the middle. Germline loops: CDR1 LNHDA, CDR2 SQIVND (reference sequence).

The CDR3 loop reads CAWSTLGQGAEAFF. CDR3 DNA sequence: TGTGCCTGGAGTACCCTAGGACAGGGGGCTGAAGCTTTCTTT. The gene calls are TRBV30 and TRBJ1-1; 10 positions match TRBD1. Germline CDR1 is GTSNPN and CDR2 is SVGIG (reference sequence). The ends lost 2 bases at V and 6 bases at J; junction bases unmatched: 6. The CDR3 has 14 residues.

The V call is TRBV6-5, the J call TRBJ2-5; D may match TRBD1 or TRBD2 (5 bases each). This CDR3 has 12 residues. V was cut by 4 bases and J by 2 bases, with 5 bases left in between. The V gene's germline CDR1 is MNHEY and CDR2 SVGAGI. As DNA, the CDR3 is TGTGCCAGCAGTTGGGGGCAAGAGACCCAGTACTTC. This translates into CASSWGQETQYF.

About this clone: This same CDR3 is encoded by further DNA sequences in the sample. The chain combines TRBV27 with TRBJ1-2; weak D call: TRBD1 (5 bases). The CDR3 is 14 amino acids. Germline V CDR1 and CDR2: MNHEY, SMNVEV (reference sequence). V gave up 2 bases and J gave up 2 bases, with 9 bases separating them. The DNA of the CDR3 is TGTGCCAGCAGTTTACAGGGTGGCAACTATGGCTACACCTTC. Encoded protein: CASSLQGGNYGYTF.

The genes are TRBV7-2 and TRBJ2-7; 10 bases are a match to TRBD2. The CDR3 length is 13 residues. Trimming took 8 bases from V and 2 from J; bases not matched to a gene: 3. Germline assignment: CDR1 SGHTA and CDR2 FQGNSA. The CDR3 nucleotides read TGTGCCAGCGCCCTAGCGGGGGCCTACGAGCAGTACTTC. Its translation: CASALAGAYEQYF.

This chain links TRBV4-3 with TRBJ2-6, with D perhaps TRBD2 (5 bases). CDR1 is LGHNA and CDR2 is YSLEER in the germline V gene. The CDR3 contains 21 residues. V was clipped by 0 bases and J by 4 bases, with 25 bases between them. The CDR3 DNA reads as TGCGCCAGCAGCCAAGATTTAGTCGGCAGTGTGGGAGACTCCGGGGCCAACGTCCTGACTTTC. Encoded protein: CASSQDLVGSVGDSGANVLTF.

The V call is TRBV19, the J call TRBJ2-3; TRBD1 agrees at 9 bases. The CDR3 is 15 amino acids. CDR1 and CDR2 from the germline V gene are LNHDA and SQIVND (reference sequence). Germline trimming cut 5 bases from V and 2 bases from J; bases unmatched to any gene: 5. CDR3 in DNA: TGTGCCAGTAGTGACGGACAGGGGAACACAGATACGCAGTATTTT. Translation: CASSDGQGNTDTQYF.

This rearrangement joins TRBV7-8 to TRBJ2-3; unclear D gene. V dropped 1 base and J dropped 5 bases, with 10 bases sitting between them. CDR3 length: 14 amino acids. Germline-derived CDR1 and CDR2 are SGHVS and FQNEAQ. This CDR3 is CASSLGTIGDTQYF. CDR3 bases: TGTGCCAGCAGCTTAGGGACGATCGGAGATACGCAGTATTTT.

J is TRBJ2-7 and V is TRBV18, with D perhaps TRBD1 (5 bases). V was pared by 3 bases and J by 1 base, with 7 bases between. The germline V gene has CDR1 KGHSH and CDR2 LQKENI. This CDR3 has 13 amino acids. The CDR3 is CASSPGQSYEQYF. Written as DNA, the CDR3 is TGTGCCAGCTCACCGGGGCAGTCCTACGAGCAGTACTTC.

This chain uses TRBV7-2 with TRBJ1-1, with 7 bases identical to TRBD1. Trimming cost V 2 bases and J 3 bases; bases outside gene matches: 12. This CDR3 comprises 17 residues. Germline loops: CDR1 SGHTA, CDR2 FQGNSA. CDR3 loop: CASSLHPGTAVDTEAFF. The CDR3 region has the DNA TGTGCCAGCAGCTTACACCCGGGGACAGCGGTGGACACTGAAGCTTTCTTT.

V gene TRBV9 combines with J gene TRBJ1-3, with D perhaps matching TRBD1 (5 bases). Germline CDR1 is SGDLS and CDR2 is YYNGEE. V lost 4 bases, J lost 4 bases, and 12 bases lay in between. CDR3 length: 14 amino acids. The CDR3 nucleotides read TGTGCCAGCAGCCAGACCTGGGGGGGAAACACCATATATTTT. This encodes CASSQTWGGNTIYF. The full variable domain, rest sourced from reference TRBV9 and TRBJ1-3, is DSGVTQTPKHLITATGQRVTLRCSPRSGDLSVYWYQQSLDQGLQFLIQYYNGEERAKGNILERFSAQQFPDLHSELNLSSLELGDSALYFCASSQTWGGNTIYFGEGSWLTVV.

The chain carries TRBV10-1 and TRBJ2-3; TRBD1 matches at 8 bases. Germline CDR1 is WNHNN and CDR2 is SYGVQD (reference sequence). Germline trimming cut 0 bases from V and 4 bases from J; bases unmatched to any gene: 9. This CDR3 is built from 17 residues. The CDR3 loop is CASSESTGTGRSDTQYF. The CDR3 DNA is TGCGCCAGCAGTGAGTCGACCGGGACAGGACGGTCAGATACGCAGTATTTT.

This clone was seen only a few times. The gene calls are TRBV20-1 and TRBJ2-1; TRBD1 matches 7 bases. The trim removed 6 bases at V and 10 bases at J, leaving 6 bases unmatched. The CDR3 extends over 11 amino acids. The germline V gene encodes CDR1 DFQATT and CDR2 SNEGSKA (reference sequence). CDR3 bases: TGCAGTGCGGAGGACAGGTGGGAGCAGTTCTTC. This sequence encodes CSAEDRWEQFF.